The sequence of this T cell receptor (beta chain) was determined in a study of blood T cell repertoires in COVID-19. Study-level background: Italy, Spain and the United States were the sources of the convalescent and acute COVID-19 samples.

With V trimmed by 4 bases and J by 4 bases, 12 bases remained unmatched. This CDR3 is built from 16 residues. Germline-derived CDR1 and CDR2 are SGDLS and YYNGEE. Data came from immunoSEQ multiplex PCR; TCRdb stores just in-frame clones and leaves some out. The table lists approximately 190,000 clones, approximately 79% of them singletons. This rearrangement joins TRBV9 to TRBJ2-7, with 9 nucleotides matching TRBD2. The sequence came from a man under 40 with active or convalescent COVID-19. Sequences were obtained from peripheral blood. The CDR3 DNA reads TGTGCCAGCAGCCCTGGCGGGGATAGCGGGAGATACGAGCAGTACTTC. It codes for CASSPGGDSGRYEQYF.